Given below is one T cell receptor (beta chain) in context. The antigen remains undetermined. The PCR used 60 Vbeta and 13 Jbeta primers. This table comes from immunoSEQ multiplex PCR, and its TCRdb copy is limited to in-frame clones, with some not included. The specimen's table records about 170,000 clones. This sample was taken from a study of cytomegalovirus exposure and HLA in healthy donors. Study-wide results and limits: There were about 160 TCR beta chains listed as cytomegalovirus-associated. Data from an earlier analysis indicated that most TCR beta V segments were productive either about 87% or about 30% of the time. Most subjects had HLA-A and HLA-B alleles reportedly predicted accurately by TCR beta sequences. By a later analysis, the bulk of CMV-associated TCR beta chains appeared HLA-restricted.

Trimming took off 4 bases at V and 7 bases at J, with 17 bases between the two ends. Germline V gene lookup returns CDR1 LNHNV and CDR2 YYDKDF (reference sequence). There are 15 residues in the CDR3. The source of this sequence is a woman aged 18-35 years in good health and CMV-seropositive. The rearrangement links TRBV15 to TRBJ2-1, with a tentative D call TRBD2 (6 bases). Input material: PBMCs. The CDR3 sequence: CATSTASVAQNEQFF. CDR3 DNA sequence: TGTGCCACCAGCACCGCTAGCGTGGCTCAGAATGAGCAGTTCTTC.